This T cell receptor beta chain was sequenced during a study of vaccination effects on CD4 cells after COVID-19. Study outcomes and limitations: Substantial clonal contraction characterized both infection- and vaccine-induced clones late after vaccination. In the study, convalescent patients were few, and early post-infection timepoints were absent.

The ViraFEST assay expanded antigen-specific CD4+ T cells with viral peptide pools before sequencing. Researchers isolated CD4+ T cells once approximately eleven days of culture had elapsed. Convalescent patients had PCR-confirmed SARS-CoV-2 infection between March and December 2020. Cells had half their medium changed to IL-2 medium on days 3 and 7. Clones were sequenced by immunoSEQ multiplex PCR, and TCRdb holds only the in-frame ones, with some missing. Altogether 17,000 or so clones are present, around 74% being singletons, with the ten largest covering approximately 17%. Details on this clone: Antigen unknown.

The sample here was CD4+ T cells from PBMCs cultured with SARS-CoV-2 spike peptides, taken before COVID-19 vaccination. The receptor was derived from a human donor who had a prior SARS-CoV-2 infection.

The CDR3, as DNA: TGTGCCAGCACCGCCTTACTAGCGGGAGATTCAGAGACCCAGTACTTC. This sequence encodes CASTALLAGDSETQYF. The J gene is TRBJ2-5, the V gene TRBV2; 11 positions agree with TRBD2. The J segment lost 4 bases and the V segment lost 7 bases, leaving 11 bases of the junction unmatched. Germline CDR1 and CDR2: SNHLY and FYNNEI. The CDR3 is 16 amino acids.